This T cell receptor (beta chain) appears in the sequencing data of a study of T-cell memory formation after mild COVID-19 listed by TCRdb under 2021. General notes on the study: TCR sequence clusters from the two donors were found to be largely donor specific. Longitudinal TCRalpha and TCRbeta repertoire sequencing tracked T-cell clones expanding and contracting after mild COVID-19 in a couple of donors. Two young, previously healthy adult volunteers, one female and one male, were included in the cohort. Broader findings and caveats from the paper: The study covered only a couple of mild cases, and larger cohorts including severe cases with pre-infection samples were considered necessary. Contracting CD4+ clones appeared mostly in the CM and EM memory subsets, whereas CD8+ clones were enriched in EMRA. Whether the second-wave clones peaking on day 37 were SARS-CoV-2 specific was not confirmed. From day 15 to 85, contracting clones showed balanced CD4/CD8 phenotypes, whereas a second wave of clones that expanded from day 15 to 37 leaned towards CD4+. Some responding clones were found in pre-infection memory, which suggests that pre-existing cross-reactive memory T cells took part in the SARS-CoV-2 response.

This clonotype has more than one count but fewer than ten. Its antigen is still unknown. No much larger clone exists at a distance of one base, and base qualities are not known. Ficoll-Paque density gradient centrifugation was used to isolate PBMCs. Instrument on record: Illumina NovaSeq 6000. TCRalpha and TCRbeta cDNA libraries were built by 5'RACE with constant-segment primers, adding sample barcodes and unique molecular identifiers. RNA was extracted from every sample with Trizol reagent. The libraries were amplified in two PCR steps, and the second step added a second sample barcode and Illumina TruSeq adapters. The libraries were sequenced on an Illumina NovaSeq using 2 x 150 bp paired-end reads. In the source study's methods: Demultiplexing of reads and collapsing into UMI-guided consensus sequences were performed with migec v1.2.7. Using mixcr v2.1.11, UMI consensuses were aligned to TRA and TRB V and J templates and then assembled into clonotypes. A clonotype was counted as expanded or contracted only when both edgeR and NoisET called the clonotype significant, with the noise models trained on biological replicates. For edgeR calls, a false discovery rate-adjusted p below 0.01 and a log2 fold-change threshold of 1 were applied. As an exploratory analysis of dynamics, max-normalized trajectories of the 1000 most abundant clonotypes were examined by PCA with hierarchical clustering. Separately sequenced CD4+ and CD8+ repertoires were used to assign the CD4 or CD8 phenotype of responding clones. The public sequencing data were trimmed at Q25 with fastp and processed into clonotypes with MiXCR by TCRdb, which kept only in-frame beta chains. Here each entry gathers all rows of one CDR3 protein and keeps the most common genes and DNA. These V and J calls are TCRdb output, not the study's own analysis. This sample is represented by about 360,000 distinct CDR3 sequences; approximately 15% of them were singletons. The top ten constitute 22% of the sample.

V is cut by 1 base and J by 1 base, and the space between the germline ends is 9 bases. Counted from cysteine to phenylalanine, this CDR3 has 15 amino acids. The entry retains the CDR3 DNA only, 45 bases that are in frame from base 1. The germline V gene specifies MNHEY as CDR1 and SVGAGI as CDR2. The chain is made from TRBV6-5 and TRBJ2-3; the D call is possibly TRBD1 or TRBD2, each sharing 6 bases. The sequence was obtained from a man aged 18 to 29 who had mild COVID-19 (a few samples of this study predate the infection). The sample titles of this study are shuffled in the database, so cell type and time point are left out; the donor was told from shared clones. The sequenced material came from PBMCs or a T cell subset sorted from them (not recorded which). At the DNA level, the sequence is TGTGCCAGCAGTTACTTCGGGGGCCGCACAGATACGCAGTATTTT. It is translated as CASSYFGGRTDTQYF.